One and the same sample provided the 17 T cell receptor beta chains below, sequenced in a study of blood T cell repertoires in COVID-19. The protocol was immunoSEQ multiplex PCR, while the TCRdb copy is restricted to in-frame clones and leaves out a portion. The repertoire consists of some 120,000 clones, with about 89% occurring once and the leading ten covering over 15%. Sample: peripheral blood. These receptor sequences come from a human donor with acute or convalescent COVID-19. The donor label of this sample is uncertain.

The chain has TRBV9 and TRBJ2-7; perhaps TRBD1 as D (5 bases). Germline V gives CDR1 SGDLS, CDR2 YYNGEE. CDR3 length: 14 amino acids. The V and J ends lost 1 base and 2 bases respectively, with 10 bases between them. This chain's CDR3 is CASSVRDSPYEQYF. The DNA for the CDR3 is TGTGCCAGCAGCGTACGAGACAGTCCCTACGAGCAGTACTTC.

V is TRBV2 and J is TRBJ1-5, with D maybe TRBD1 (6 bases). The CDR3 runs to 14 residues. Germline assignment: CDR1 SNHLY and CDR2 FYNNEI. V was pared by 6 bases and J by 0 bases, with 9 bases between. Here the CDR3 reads CASRGGISNQPQHF. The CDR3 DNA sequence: TGTGCCAGCAGAGGGGGAATTAGCAATCAGCCCCAGCATTTT.

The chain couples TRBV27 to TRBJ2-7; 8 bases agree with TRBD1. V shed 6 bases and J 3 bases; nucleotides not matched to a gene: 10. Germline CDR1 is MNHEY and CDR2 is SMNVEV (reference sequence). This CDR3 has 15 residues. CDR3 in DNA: TGTGCCAGCAGGAACAGAGGAACAGGGGGCTACGAGCAGTACTTC. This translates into CASRNRGTGGYEQYF.

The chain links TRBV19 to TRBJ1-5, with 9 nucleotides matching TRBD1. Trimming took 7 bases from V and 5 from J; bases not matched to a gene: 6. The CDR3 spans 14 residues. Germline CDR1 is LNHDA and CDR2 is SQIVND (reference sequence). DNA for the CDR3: TGTGCCAGTAACCGGGGACAGGGAGATCAGCCCCAGCATTTT. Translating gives CASNRGQGDQPQHF.

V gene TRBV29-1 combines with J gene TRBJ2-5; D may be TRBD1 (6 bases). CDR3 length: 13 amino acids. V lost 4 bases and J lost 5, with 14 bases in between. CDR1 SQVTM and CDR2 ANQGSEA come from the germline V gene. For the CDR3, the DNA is TGCAGCGTTGTCAGGGGCTCAGGCGAGACCCAGTACTTC. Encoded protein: CSVVRGSGETQYF.

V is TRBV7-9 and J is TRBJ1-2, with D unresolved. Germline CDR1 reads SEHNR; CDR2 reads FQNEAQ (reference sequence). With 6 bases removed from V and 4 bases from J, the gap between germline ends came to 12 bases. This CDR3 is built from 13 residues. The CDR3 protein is CASRVGGLYGYTF. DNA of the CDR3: TGTGCCAGCAGAGTGGGCGGACTCTATGGCTACACCTTC.

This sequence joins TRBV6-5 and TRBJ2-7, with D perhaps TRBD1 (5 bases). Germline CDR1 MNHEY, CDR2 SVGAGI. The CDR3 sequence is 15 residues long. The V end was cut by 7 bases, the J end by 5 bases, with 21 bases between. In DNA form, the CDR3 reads TGTGCCAGCAATCCCAAGGCGGCAGGGTCGCACGAGCAGTACTTC. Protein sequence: CASNPKAAGSHEQYF.

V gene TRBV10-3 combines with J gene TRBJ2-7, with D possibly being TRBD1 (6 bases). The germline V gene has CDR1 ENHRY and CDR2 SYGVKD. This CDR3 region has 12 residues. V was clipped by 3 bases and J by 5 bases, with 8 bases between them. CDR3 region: CAISDEGDEQYF. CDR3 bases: TGTGCCATCAGTGACGAGGGGGACGAGCAGTACTTC.

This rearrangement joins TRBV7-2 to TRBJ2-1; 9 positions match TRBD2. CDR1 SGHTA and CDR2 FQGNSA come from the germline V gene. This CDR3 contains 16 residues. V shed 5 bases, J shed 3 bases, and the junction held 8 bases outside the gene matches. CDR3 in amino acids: CASSPRAGGVYNEQFF. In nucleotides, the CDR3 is TGTGCCAGCAGCCCGCGAGCGGGAGGTGTCTACAATGAGCAGTTCTTC.

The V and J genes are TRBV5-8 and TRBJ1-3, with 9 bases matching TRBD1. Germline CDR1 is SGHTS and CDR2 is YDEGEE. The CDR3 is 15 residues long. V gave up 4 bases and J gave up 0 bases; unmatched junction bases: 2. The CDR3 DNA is TGTGCCAGCAGCCGGGACAGGGCCTCTGGAAACACCATATATTTT. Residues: CASSRDRASGNTIYF. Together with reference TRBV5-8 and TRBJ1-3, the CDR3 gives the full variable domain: EAGVTQSPTHLIKTRGQQATLRCSPISGHTSVYWYQQALGLGLQFLLWYDEGEERNRGNFPPRFSGRQFPNYSSELNVNALELEDSALYLCASSRDRASGNTIYFGEGSWLTVV.

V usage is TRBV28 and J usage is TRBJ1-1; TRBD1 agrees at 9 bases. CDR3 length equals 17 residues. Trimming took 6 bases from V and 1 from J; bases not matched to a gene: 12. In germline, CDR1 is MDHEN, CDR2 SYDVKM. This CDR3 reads CASSLTLGQGGNTEAFF. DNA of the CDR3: TGTGCCAGCAGCTTAACCTTGGGACAGGGAGGGAACACTGAAGCTTTCTTT.

CDR3 sequence: CASSLRLGTSGVKRYEQYF. The CDR3 bases are TGTGCCAGCAGCTTACGCCTGGGGACTAGCGGAGTCAAACGTTACGAGCAGTACTTC. V is TRBV7-8 and J is TRBJ2-7, with TRBD2 identical over 11 bases. This CDR3 spans 19 amino acids. The germline gives CDR1 SGHVS, CDR2 FQNEAQ. V lost 2 bases and J lost 4; bases outside the gene matches: 16.

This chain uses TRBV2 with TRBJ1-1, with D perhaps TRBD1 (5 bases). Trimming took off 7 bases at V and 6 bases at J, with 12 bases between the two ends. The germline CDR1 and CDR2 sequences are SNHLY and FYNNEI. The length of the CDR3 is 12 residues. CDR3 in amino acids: CASTLVRAEAFF. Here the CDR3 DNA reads TGTGCCAGCACCCTCGTCAGGGCTGAAGCTTTCTTT.

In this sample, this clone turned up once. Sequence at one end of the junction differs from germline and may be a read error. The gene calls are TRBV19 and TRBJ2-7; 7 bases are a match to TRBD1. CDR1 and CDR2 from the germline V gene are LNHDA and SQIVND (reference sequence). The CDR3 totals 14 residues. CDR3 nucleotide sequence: TGTGCCAGTAGTACCCGACAGGGACCCTATGAGCAGTACTTC. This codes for CASSTRQGPYEQYF.

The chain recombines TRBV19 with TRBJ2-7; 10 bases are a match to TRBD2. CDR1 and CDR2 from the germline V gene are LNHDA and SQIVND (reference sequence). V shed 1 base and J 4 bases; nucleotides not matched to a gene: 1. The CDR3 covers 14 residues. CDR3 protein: CASSIVLAGYEQYF. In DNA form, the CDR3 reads TGTGCCAGTAGTATAGTACTAGCGGGGTACGAGCAGTACTTC.

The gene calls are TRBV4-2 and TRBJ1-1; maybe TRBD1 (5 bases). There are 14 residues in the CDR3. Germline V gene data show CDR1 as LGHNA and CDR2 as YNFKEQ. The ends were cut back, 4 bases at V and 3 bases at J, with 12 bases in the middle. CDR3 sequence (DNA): TGTGCCAGCAGCCCAAATGCCAGGGACACTGAAGCTTTCTTT. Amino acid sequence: CASSPNARDTEAFF.

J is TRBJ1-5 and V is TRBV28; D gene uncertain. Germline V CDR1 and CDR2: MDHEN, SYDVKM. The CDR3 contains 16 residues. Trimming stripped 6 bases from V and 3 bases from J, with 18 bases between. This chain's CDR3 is CASRLAAGGYNQPQHF. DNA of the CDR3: TGTGCCAGCAGGCTTGCGGCGGGCGGGTACAATCAGCCCCAGCATTTT.